This T cell receptor (beta chain) was profiled in a study of CD8+CD57+ T cells in acquired aplastic anemia. Background on the study: Sorting CD4+ and CD8+ cells gave DNA averaging about 3.2 ug.

The TCR beta profiling, which covered VDJ combination and CDR3 sequence, was carried out using genomic DNA as the template. TCRdb re-called the reads with MiXCR, one entry per CDR3 protein. The table includes 250,000 to 300,000 distinct CDR3 sequences, 56% detected once. Whoever was chosen for sequencing had shown CD8+CD57+ cell expansion by flow cytometry. Trimming cost V 5 bases and J 4 bases, with 14 bases left between them. The CDR3 sequence is 15 residues long. Germline V lookup: CDR1 MNHEY, CDR2 SVGEGT. Specimen: sorted CD4+, CD8+, or CD8+CD57+ T cells (not recorded which) from PBMCs. The chain couples TRBV6-2 or TRBV6-3 to TRBJ2-2, with a possible D match to TRBD1 (5 bases). This receptor was taken from a human donor with aplastic anemia. CDR3 in amino acids: CASSPGRVVTGELFF. The CDR3 DNA reads as TGTGCCAGCAGTCCCGGCAGGGTAGTCACCGGGGAGCTGTTTTTT.